This T cell receptor (beta chain) is from a study of metastatic and nonmetastatic thyroid tumors. The authors' processing: In papillary thyroid cancer, a distant-metastasis classifier was built using CDR3 differences across clinicopathological groups. TCRdb re-clonotyped the PCR reads through MiXCR. TCRdb's processing, not the authors', yielded these V and J calls. Of tens of thousands of clones in the sample, roughly 13% were seen once. Looked up from germline, CDR1 is SGHAT and CDR2 is FQNNGV. The V gene lost 6 bases and the J gene lost 4 bases, with 21 bases spanning the gap. The CDR3 extends over 17 amino acids. The entire patient cohort was treatment-naive prior to thyroid surgery.

The genes are TRBV11-2 and TRBJ2-2; D might be TRBD1 or TRBD2, each matching 7 bases. Sequences were obtained from blood. The origin of this receptor is a female donor with papillary thyroid cancer or a benign thyroid nodule (not recorded which). Some clones in this sample may be carry-over from other donors' samples. CDR3 protein: CASRTRGAGGSTGELFF. In DNA form, the CDR3 reads TGTGCCAGCAGAACCAGGGGGGCAGGCGGGAGCACCGGGGAGCTGTTTTTT.